The 18 T cell receptor beta chains listed next were all sequenced from one sample in a study of molecular identifiers for immune sequencing clone quantification. TCRdb recomputed calls from the PCR reads with MiXCR, one row per CDR3 protein. Of 490,000 or so distinct CDR3 sequences listed, roughly 25% are singletons. Sequencing was done on a sample of naive CD8+ T cells from blood, with Jurkat cell RNA spiked in. The subset was: FACS-sorted CD8+CD4-CCR7+CD45RA+ naive T cells. The receptor set was obtained from a human donor in good health. Some libraries in this study had Jurkat cell RNA spiked in.

This clonotype showed up many times. The V and J genes are TRBV6-2 or TRBV6-3 and TRBJ1-1; no reliable D call. V was shortened by 6 bases and J by 0 bases, with 5 bases between the two germline ends. Germline assignment: CDR1 MNHEY and CDR2 SVGEGT. The CDR3 spans 12 residues. The DNA of the CDR3 is TGTGCCAGCAGGGCGATGAACACTGAAGCTTTCTTT. Its translation: CASRAMNTEAFF.

This clonotype was seen a handful of times. The chain carries TRBV6-6 and TRBJ2-7; 8 positions match TRBD1. V shed 6 bases, J shed 2 bases, and the junction held 9 bases outside the gene matches. Germline-derived CDR1 and CDR2 are MNHNY and SVGAGI (reference sequence). CDR3 size: 15 residues. CDR3 coding DNA: TGTGCCAGCAGCCAACCAGGGGGCGCCCCCTACGAGCAGTACTTC. This codes for CASSQPGGAPYEQYF.

The chain combines TRBV10-3 with TRBJ2-3; 11 bases agree with TRBD2. Germline CDR1 reads ENHRY; CDR2 reads SYGVKD. The CDR3 has 15 amino acids. J was trimmed by 6 bases and V by 3 bases; bases with no gene match: 5. The DNA for the CDR3 is TGTGCCATCAGTGAATATAGCGGGGGGGCGGATACGCAGTATTTT. Translation gives CAISEYSGGADTQYF.

As to this clonotype: This may arise from a read error, as a much more abundant clone is one base away. The chain recombines TRBV5-6 with TRBJ2-3, with a possible D match to TRBD2 (5 bases). CDR1 is SGHDT, CDR2 YYEEEE, per germline. The CDR3 totals 15 residues. The V end lost 0 bases, the J end lost 6 bases, and 14 bases lay between the germline ends. CDR3 amino acids: CASSLDYRRIDTQYF. The CDR3 nucleotides are TGTGCCAGCAGCTTGGACTACCGGAGGATCGATACGCAGTATTTT.

The gene calls are TRBV6-5 and TRBJ2-5; 8 bases map to TRBD1. The germline V gene encodes CDR1 MNHEY and CDR2 SVGAGI. The CDR3 has 16 amino acids. V lost 2 bases to trimming and J lost 1 base; unmatched junction nucleotides: 6. The CDR3 nucleotides read TGTGCCAGCAGTTACCGACAGGGGAGCGTCCAAGAGACCCAGTACTTC. Amino acid sequence: CASSYRQGSVQETQYF.

This clonotype was counted at least ten times. The V and J genes are TRBV7-9 and TRBJ1-4, with 9 positions matching TRBD1. CDR3 length: 13 amino acids. Germline loops: CDR1 SEHNR, CDR2 FQNEAQ (reference sequence). After removal of 5 bases from V and 7 bases from J, the junction contained 2 bases not matched to a gene. In nucleotides, the CDR3 is TGTGCCAGCAGCCGGACAGGGGCTGAAAAACTGTTTTTT. Translated, it gives CASSRTGAEKLFF.

This clonotype has just a few counts. The V call is TRBV12-3 or TRBV12-4, the J call TRBJ1-2; D is unresolved. This CDR3 has 13 residues. V gave up 6 bases and J gave up 3 bases, with 11 bases separating them. Written as DNA, the CDR3 is TGTGCCAGCAGCGTCCTGACCGACTATGGCTACACCTTC. It yields the protein CASSVLTDYGYTF.

This clonotype was seen ten or more times. This chain joins TRBV27 and TRBJ1-1, with unresolved D. The CDR3 has 13 residues. Germline CDR1 and CDR2: MNHEY and SMNVEV (reference sequence). V lost 6 bases to trimming and J lost 1 base, with 9 bases between them. The CDR3 region has the DNA TGTGCCAGCAGCACAACAGCGAACACTGAAGCTTTCTTT. Protein: CASSTTANTEAFF.

Note on this clonotype: This may come from a read error, since a much larger clone is one base off. The chain employs TRBV20-1 and TRBJ2-3; no firm D call. Matching the DNA end better, TRBJ1-5 makes the J call doubtful. CDR1 and CDR2 (germline): DFQATT, SNEGSKA (reference sequence). The CDR3 contains 17 residues. The CDR3 DNA reads as TGCAGTGCTAGAGCTGAGGCGGTCGGGGTCGTGGCAGATACGCAGCATTTT. As protein: CSARAEAVGVVADTQHF.

There are many counts of this clonotype. V usage is TRBV19 and J usage is TRBJ2-3; perhaps TRBD2 as D (5 bases). Per the germline V gene, CDR1 is LNHDA and CDR2 is SQIVND (reference sequence). The length of the CDR3 is 15 residues. Trimming pared 3 bases from V and 2 bases from J, leaving 12 bases between. The CDR3 DNA is TGTGCCAGTAGTATCCTGGGAGCTAACACAGATACGCAGTATTTT. It specifies CASSILGANTDTQYF.

This clonotype was seen a single time. The genes are TRBV13 and TRBJ2-7; either TRBD1 or TRBD2 may supply D (6 bases each). V was pared by 5 bases and J by 3 bases, with 17 bases between. In germline, CDR1 is PRHDT, CDR2 FYEKMQ (reference sequence). The CDR3 spans 15 residues. Written as DNA, the CDR3 is TGTGCCAGCAGCCGCCCCGGGGGCGCGGGCTACGAGCAGTACTTC. This encodes CASSRPGGAGYEQYF.

Ten or more counts support this clonotype. CDR3 amino acids: CSVVPGGESAYEQYF. The DNA for the CDR3 is TGCAGCGTCGTGCCGGGCGGGGAATCAGCCTACGAGCAGTACTTC. The chain has TRBV29-1 and TRBJ2-7; D might be TRBD2 (6 bases). This CDR3 comprises 15 residues. V lost 6 bases to trimming and J lost 2 bases, with 20 bases between them. CDR1 and CDR2 (germline): SQVTM, ANQGSEA.

About this clonotype itself: An end of the junction does not agree with germline; a read error may underlie this. V usage is TRBV4-3 and J usage is TRBJ1-5; 7 positions agree with TRBD1. The CDR3 is 17 residues long. The germline V gene encodes CDR1 LGHNA and CDR2 YSLEER. The CDR3 loop is CASSQDRTGNTRQPRHF. In nucleotides, the CDR3 is TGCGCCAGCAGCCAAGATAGGACAGGTAATACTCGTCAGCCCCGGCATTTT.

This clonotype was seen once. This clone may be a read error of a much larger clone one base away. The rearrangement links TRBV6-5 to TRBJ2-4; perhaps D is TRBD1 or TRBD2 (6 bases each). Germline CDR1 MNHEY, CDR2 SVGAGI. The CDR3 runs to 14 residues. This CDR3 reads CASSSKGGLDIRYF. Here the CDR3 DNA reads TGTGCCAGCAGTTCCAAGGGGGGCCTTGACATTCGGTACTTC.

This chain links TRBV10-3 with TRBJ2-7, with D hard to call. The CDR3 length is 13 residues. The germline V and J ends were trimmed by 0 bases and 3 bases, with 6 bases remaining between them. Germline-derived CDR1 and CDR2 are ENHRY and SYGVKD. The CDR3 spells CAISESEVYEQYF. The CDR3, as DNA: TGTGCCATCAGTGAGTCAGAGGTCTACGAGCAGTACTTC.

V gene TRBV30 combines with J gene TRBJ1-3; perhaps TRBD1 as D (5 bases). Germline lookup yields CDR1 GTSNPN and CDR2 SVGIG (reference sequence). V lost 0 bases to trimming and J lost 3 bases, with 18 bases between them. This CDR3 spans 17 amino acids. CDR3 region: CAWSVSWFRESGNTIYF. CDR3 bases: TGTGCCTGGAGTGTATCCTGGTTCAGGGAGAGTGGAAACACCATATATTTT.

Concerning this clonotype itself: This clone may be a read error of a much larger clone one base away. The CDR3 coding sequence is TGTGCCAGCAGCTTGGCACCGACCCCCCACGAGCAGTATTTT. This translates into CASSLAPTPHEQYF. The chain employs TRBV5-6 and TRBJ2-3; D remains ambiguous. The CDR3 length is 14 residues. Trimming removed 0 bases from V and 11 bases from J, with 16 bases in between. Germline CDR1 and CDR2: SGHDT and YYEEEE.

This clonotype has just one count. This may come from a read error, since a much larger clone is one base off. This CDR3 reads CSVGLRDRGRGLFF. DNA of the CDR3: TGCAGCGTCGGCCTCCGTGACAGGGGAAGGGGACTGTTTTTT. The genes are TRBV29-1 and TRBJ1-4, with 8 nucleotides matching TRBD1. This CDR3 has 14 amino acids. V was clipped by 6 bases and J by 13 bases; unmatched bases: 16. Germline CDR1 is SQVTM and CDR2 is ANQGSEA.